The rows below give T cell receptor beta chains drawn from one sample of a study of blood T cell repertoires in COVID-19. The method was immunoSEQ multiplex PCR; TCRdb's version includes in-frame clones alone and lacks a portion of them. The profile shows roughly 87,000 clones, 89% of them singletons. The sequenced sample was peripheral blood. Receptors originate from a woman older than 75 with active COVID-19. The CDR3 runs from the conserved cysteine through the conserved F or W. The D gene is left open where the match is weak. Clone size, where shown, is once, few, many, or a class for clones that have expanded.

NA	TRBJ2-1	TRBV19	once	TGTGCCAGTAGACCAGGCGATGGGCCCACAAGGGAGCAGTTCTTC	CASRPGDGPTREQFF
NA	TRBJ2-7	TRBV6-6	NA	TGTGCCAGCAGTCCGGGAAAGGGCGGCTACGAGCAGTACTTC	CASSPGKGGYEQYF
TRBD2	TRBJ2-7	TRBV5-1	NA	TGCGCCAGCAGCTCTAAGAGCGGGAGCTTCGACGAGCAGTACTTC	CASSSKSGSFDEQYF
TRBD2	TRBJ2-3	TRBV5-4	NA	TGTGCCAGCAGCCTTACTAGCGGAACCACAGATACGCAGTATTTT	CASSLTSGTTDTQYF
TRBD1	TRBJ1-1	TRBV28	NA	TGTGCCAGCAGCGGGACAGGCGGACGGGGAGCTTTCTTT	CASSGTGGRGAFF
TRBD1	TRBJ2-7	TRBV5-6	NA	TGTGCCAGCAGCTTGGGGGGGACAGGGGCCGAGCAGTACTTC	CASSLGGTGAEQYF
TRBD1	TRBJ2-7	TRBV30	NA	TGTGCCTGTAGGATTCGGACAGGGTCCCGCGAGCAGTACTTC	CACRIRTGSREQYF
NA	TRBJ2-1	TRBV14	once	TGTGCCAGCAGTACACAGGCCTACAATGAGCAGTTCTTC	CASSTQAYNEQFF
TRBD2	TRBJ2-3	TRBV7-3	once	TGTGCCAGCAGCTTATGGGCTAGCGGGAGGAACACAGATACGCAGTATTTT	CASSLWASGRNTDTQYF
TRBD2	TRBJ2-1	TRBV3-1/TRBV3-2	once	TGTGCCAGCAGCCAAGATAAGGGCGGGGGTAGCGGGAGGTACAGCTCCTACAATGAGCAGTTCTTC	CASSQDKGGGSGRYSSYNEQFF
TRBD1	TRBJ2-7	TRBV13	NA	TGTGCCAGCAGCCCCAGCGACAGGGGGCTATTCGAGCAGTACTTC	CASSPSDRGLFEQYF
TRBD2	TRBJ2-3	TRBV3-1/TRBV3-2	NA	TGTGCCAGCAGCCAAGGACTAGCGGCCACAGATACGCAGTATTTT	CASSQGLAATDTQYF
TRBD2	TRBJ2-7	TRBV10-3	NA	TGTGCCATCAGTGGGACTAGCGGGAATTCTAACGAGCAGTACTTC	CAISGTSGNSNEQYF
NA	TRBJ1-4	TRBV18	NA	TGTGCCAGCTCACAGACAGCTAATGAAAAACTGTTTTTT	CASSQTANEKLFF
TRBD1	TRBJ1-1	TRBV19	NA	TGTGCCAGTAGTATAGTGGGACAGGGAGAAGCTTTCTTT	CASSIVGQGEAFF
NA	TRBJ1-3	TRBV19	NA	TGTGCCAGTAGAGCGACAGCTGGAAACACCATATATTTT	CASRATAGNTIYF
TRBD2	TRBJ2-1	TRBV10-3	NA	TGTGCCATCAGTATACAGCGGGAGGGCAATGAGCAGTTCTTC	CAISIQREGNEQFF
NA	TRBJ1-1	TRBV18	NA	TGTGCCAGCTCTAAGACCGGGGGCACTGAAGCTTTCTTT	CASSKTGGTEAFF
NA	TRBJ2-3	TRBV12-3/TRBV12-4	NA	TGTGCCAGCAGTCCCATCACAGATACGCAGTATTTT	CASSPITDTQYF
TRBD1	TRBJ1-4	TRBV28	NA	TGTGCCAGCAGCGTACAGGGGGGCCCTAGGGAAAAACTGTTTTTT	CASSVQGGPREKLFF
NA	TRBJ2-2	TRBV7-9	NA	TGTGCCAGCAGCATATGGACAAACGCGAACACCGGGGAGCTGTTTTTT	CASSIWTNANTGELFF
TRBD2	TRBJ2-2	TRBV7-9	NA	TGTGCCAGCAGCACGAGCGGGGCCGCACGAGGGGAGCTGTTTTTT	CASSTSGAARGELFF
TRBD2	TRBJ2-1	TRBV7-3	NA	TGTGCCAGCAGCTCTGGGCAGGGGACTAGCGGGCTCTACAATGAGCAGTTCTTC	CASSSGQGTSGLYNEQFF
NA	TRBJ2-7	TRBV29-1	NA	TGCAGCGCGGGGGGCTGGCAGCTTTCCGAGCAGTACTTC	CSAGGWQLSEQYF
TRBD2	TRBJ2-2	TRBV9	NA	TGTGCCAGCAGCTCCCGGACTAGTGCCGGGGAGCTGTTTTTT	CASSSRTSAGELFF